This T cell receptor beta chain appears in the sequencing data of a study of metastatic and nonmetastatic thyroid tumors. Whole-study context: Peripheral blood and tumor or nodule samples from malignant and benign thyroid patients were compared.

Thyroid surgery had not been preceded by any treatment in any patient. On this clone itself: The antigen is not known.

Study-level findings and limits: As reported, TCR beta diversity in blood and tumor was significantly higher in malignant thyroid tumors than in benign nodules.

In the original processing: A distant-metastasis classifier for papillary thyroid cancer was built using CDR3 differences across clinicopathological groups. From the PCR reads, TCRdb re-called clones with MiXCR. TCRdb's processing, not the authors', yielded these V and J calls. This sample has approximately 21,000 clones, with over 20% found just once. The clonotype comes from a female donor with papillary thyroid cancer or a benign thyroid nodule (not recorded which). Some clones in this sample may be carry-over from other donors' samples. Material: adjacent normal tissue.

The CDR3 DNA reads TGCGCCAGCAGCCAAGATTGGGAGGGTCGTTCACCCCTCCACTTT. Protein: CASSQDWEGRSPLHF. The chain joins TRBV4-3 to TRBJ1-6; D gene unclear. The CDR3 is 15 residues long. In germline, CDR1 is LGHNA, CDR2 YSLEER. V dropped 0 bases and J dropped 9 bases, with 12 bases sitting between them.